This TCR beta chain was obtained from a study of cytomegalovirus exposure and HLA in healthy donors. Study-level results: Most TCR sequences were seen very rarely across donors, but some public TCRs occurred in many. According to the study, about 180 TCR beta chains were cytomegalovirus-associated.

Sequenced by immunoSEQ multiplex PCR; TCRdb stores in-frame clones only, minus some. This table has roughly 90,000 clones, around 84% appearing once. Trimming pared 7 bases from V and 0 bases from J, leaving 12 bases between. CDR3 length equals 15 residues. The V gene's germline CDR1 is MNHNS and CDR2 SASEGT. The donors were part of the validation cohort of some 120 subjects. That cohort was separate from the first cohort, which comprised 500 to 850 subjects. Regarding this clone: Its antigen is not known.

The TCR originated in a young man in good health and CMV-seropositive. The sequenced sample was PBMCs. The V gene is TRBV6-1, the J gene TRBJ2-2; D call uncertain. For the CDR3, the DNA is TGTGCCAGCATGCTACGGAGATCGAACACCGGGGAGCTGTTTTTT. Encoded protein: CASMLRRSNTGELFF.